The rows below give T cell receptor beta chains drawn from one sample of a study of cytomegalovirus exposure and HLA in healthy donors. Assay: immunoSEQ multiplex PCR; the TCRdb copy retains only in-frame clones and omits some. The sample has 90,000 to 120,000 clones; about 85% are singletons. Sequencing used PBMCs. These receptors were taken from a woman younger than 35 in good health and CMV-seronegative. The CDR3 runs from the conserved cysteine through the conserved F or W.

TRBV6-5	TRBJ2-7	CASSNRQYSPYEQYF
TRBV2	TRBJ2-4	CASSEGGGQGDIQYF
TRBV2	TRBJ1-6	CASNRAPLFGSPLHF
TRBV27	TRBJ2-7	CASRGVRSYEQYF
TRBV30	TRBJ1-1	CAWGHNTEAFF
TRBV9	TRBJ2-1	CASSLPKGGAQGPEQFF
TRBV9	TRBJ2-1	CASTMGGAWGNEQFF
TRBV9	TRBJ2-1	CASSVGGGGAYNEQFF
TRBV5-1	TRBJ1-5	CASSLTPGNNQPQHF
TRBV4-1	TRBJ1-1	CASSLRVYTEAFF
TRBV5-4	TRBJ1-6	CASSSSVGQNSPLHF
TRBV19	TRBJ1-3	CASRSDSRSGNTIYF
TRBV5-6	TRBJ1-5	CASSFGDRGRRGNQPQHF
TRBV30	TRBJ2-2	CAWSVEGGPGLAGELFF
TRBV11-2	TRBJ1-3	CASSLILGTGEDTIYF
TRBV2	TRBJ1-1	CASSEAPTGGFEAFF
TRBV7-9	TRBJ2-2	CASSLPGTESTGELFF
TRBV5-4	TRBJ2-2	CASSLDLTGELFF
TRBV27	TRBJ2-1	CASSLSPSGGPHNEQFF
TRBV5-1	TRBJ1-1	CASSSGQTMNTEAFF
TRBV7-9	TRBJ1-1	CASSSTGGKGEAFF
TRBV30	TRBJ2-6	CACYRTGRVGSGANVLTF
TRBV27	TRBJ2-5	CASSETSGGETQYF
TRBV13	TRBJ2-1	CASSNRTSGDFYEQFF
TRBV27	TRBJ2-1	CASSFEGGGYNEQFF
TRBV7-3	TRBJ2-2	CASSSASGGYTGELFF
TRBV5-4	TRBJ1-2	CASSLVAPTGIGGYGYTF
TRBV5-6	TRBJ2-5	CASSAGTSRGQETQYF
TRBV19	TRBJ2-2	CASTPGTLGTGELFF
TRBV6-1	TRBJ2-2	CAISLVSSGELFF
TRBV25-1	TRBJ2-7	CASSAPGSGTDSYEQYF
TRBV27	TRBJ2-2	CASSTKAGTLNTGELFF
TRBV19	TRBJ2-1	CASSISGQRVNEQFF
TRBV19	TRBJ2-7	CASSISDSSYEQYF
TRBV25-1	TRBJ1-1	CASSSGSEAFF
TRBV19	TRBJ2-6	CASTKGQGTSGANVLTF
TRBV2	TRBJ2-5	CASRFAEQETQYF
TRBV9	TRBJ1-2	CASSVTGSTNVDGYTF
TRBV27	TRBJ1-4	CASRTASEKLFF
TRBV11-2	TRBJ2-2	CASSPPDGDLTGELFF
TRBV15	TRBJ2-1	CATSSLSGGRDEQFF
TRBV2	TRBJ2-1	CASRADSSYNEQFF
TRBV15	TRBJ1-5	CATRNSRELNQPQHF
TRBV30	TRBJ1-5	CAWSVRGNQPQHF
TRBV13	TRBJ2-5	CASSTQDRPQETQYF
TRBV6-1	TRBJ2-1	CASSLTQGSYNEQFF